This T cell receptor beta chain stems from a study of blood T cells in healthy people across ages. CDR1 is DFQATT, CDR2 SNEGSKA, per germline (reference sequence). The CDR3 length is 15 residues. V was trimmed by 2 bases and J by 0 bases, leaving 12 bases between them. A second PCR of 7 to 11 cycles used a sample-barcoded 5' primer and a J-beta primer mix. In TCRdb, the 5' RACE reads were re-called with MiXCR into one record per CDR3 protein. This table holds under 700,000 distinct CDR3 sequences, more than 20% found once. In addition, the sample was reused for a study of T cells of mothers and their children.

The V and J genes are TRBV20-1 and TRBJ2-3; TRBD2 is a possible D gene (5 bases). The sequence was obtained from a boy younger than 18 in good health. The specimen sequenced was blood. The CDR3 protein is CSARSAGVSTDTQYF. Written as DNA, the CDR3 is TGCAGTGCTAGAAGTGCCGGGGTTAGCACAGATACGCAGTATTTT.